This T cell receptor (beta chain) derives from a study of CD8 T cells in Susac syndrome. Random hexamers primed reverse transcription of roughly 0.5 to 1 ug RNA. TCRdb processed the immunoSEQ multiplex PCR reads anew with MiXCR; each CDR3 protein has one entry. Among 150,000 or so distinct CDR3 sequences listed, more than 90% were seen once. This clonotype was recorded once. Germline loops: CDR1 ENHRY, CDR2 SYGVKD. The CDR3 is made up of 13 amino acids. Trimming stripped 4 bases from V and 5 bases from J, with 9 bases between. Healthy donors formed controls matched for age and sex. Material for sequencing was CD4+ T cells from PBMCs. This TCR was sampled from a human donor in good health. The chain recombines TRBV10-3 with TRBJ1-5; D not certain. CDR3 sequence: CAISVQEDQPQHF. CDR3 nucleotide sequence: TGTGCCATCAGTGTTCAGGAGGATCAGCCCCAGCATTTT.